These T cell receptor beta chains were read from a single sample in a study of blood T cell repertoires in COVID-19. Here immunoSEQ multiplex PCR was the method, and the copy in TCRdb shows in-frame clones only, minus some. This table holds roughly 100,000 clones, approximately 80% found once. Sequencing was performed on peripheral blood. The receptors come from a human donor in a cohort sampled during active COVID-19. CDR3s include the opening cysteine and the closing phenylalanine or tryptophan. Fields, in order: J gene, clone size, D gene, V gene, CDR3 protein, CDR3 DNA. A D gene is named only where the DNA matches it firmly. Clone size is given for some rows only: seen once, a few or many times, or a class if the clone is expanded.

TRBJ1-3,-,-,TRBV18,CASSPGTLGNTIYF,TGTGCCAGCTCACCAGGGACACTCGGAAACACCATATATTTT
TRBJ2-4,-,-,TRBV10-1,CASSVLIGATKNIQYF,TGCGCCAGCAGTGTCCTTATAGGGGCGACCAAAAACATTCAGTACTTC
TRBJ1-2,-,-,TRBV5-1,CASSLSQDYGYTF,TGCGCCAGCAGCTTGAGCCAGGACTATGGCTACACCTTC
TRBJ1-1,-,-,TRBV4-3,CASSQDPGTEAFF,TGCGCCAGCAGCCAAGATCCGGGGACTGAAGCTTTCTTT
TRBJ1-6,-,TRBD1,TRBV30,CAWRANRGLSYNSPLHF,TGTGCCTGGAGAGCTAACAGGGGGCTAAGCTATAATTCACCCCTCCACTTT
TRBJ2-2,-,TRBD2,TRBV5-1,CASSLRTSGVANTGELFF,TGCGCCAGCAGCTTGCGAACTAGCGGAGTCGCGAACACCGGGGAGCTGTTTTTT
TRBJ1-4,once,-,TRBV7-2,CASSLGGAKREKLFF,TGTGCCAGCAGCTTGGGCGGAGCCAAGCGGGAAAAACTGTTTTTT
TRBJ2-2,-,TRBD1,TRBV7-2,CASTGGTGVSGELFF,TGTGCCAGCACCGGCGGGACAGGGGTCTCCGGGGAGCTGTTTTTT
TRBJ2-7,once,TRBD2,TRBV28,CASTGGGSSYEQYF,TGTGCCAGCACGGGCGGGGGGAGCTCCTACGAGCAGTACTTC
TRBJ1-1,-,-,TRBV4-2,CASSQGTGTTEAFF,TGTGCCAGCAGCCAAGGAACAGGGACCACTGAAGCTTTCTTT
TRBJ2-3,-,-,TRBV11-2,CASSLGAVGTDTQYF,TGTGCCAGCAGCTTGGGAGCGGTTGGCACAGATACGCAGTATTTT
TRBJ2-1,-,TRBD2,TRBV10-2,CASSPGWRGGSDEQFF,TGCGCCAGCAGTCCCGGCTGGCGGGGGGGCTCGGATGAGCAGTTCTTC
TRBJ1-1,once,TRBD1,TRBV18,CASSPPSGGGMRNTEAFF,TGTGCCAGCTCACCACCCTCGGGAGGGGGCATGAGGAACACTGAAGCTTTCTTT
TRBJ2-2,-,TRBD2,TRBV18,CASSPQGLAGSTGELFF,TGTGCCAGCTCACCACAAGGACTAGCGGGGAGTACCGGGGAGCTGTTTTTT
TRBJ1-1,-,-,TRBV6-5,CASTGNTEAFF,TGTGCCAGCACCGGGAACACTGAAGCTTTCTTT
TRBJ1-5,once,TRBD1,TRBV6-6,CASSTRGANQPQHF,TGTGCCAGCAGTACCAGGGGGGCAAATCAGCCCCAGCATTTT
TRBJ1-1,-,-,TRBV19,CASSSGAMNTEAFF,TGTGCCAGTAGTTCAGGGGCCATGAACACTGAAGCTTTCTTT
TRBJ1-1,-,-,TRBV21-1,CASSPTPGDRADTEAFF,TGTGCCAGCAGCCCAACCCCTGGGGACAGGGCGGACACTGAAGCTTTCTTT